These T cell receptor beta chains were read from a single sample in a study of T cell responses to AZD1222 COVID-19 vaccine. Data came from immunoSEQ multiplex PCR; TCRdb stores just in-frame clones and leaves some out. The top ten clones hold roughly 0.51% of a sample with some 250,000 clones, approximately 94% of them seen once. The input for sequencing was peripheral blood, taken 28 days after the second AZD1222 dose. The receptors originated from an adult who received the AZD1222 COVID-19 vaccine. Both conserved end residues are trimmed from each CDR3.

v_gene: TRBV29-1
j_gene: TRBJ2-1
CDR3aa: SVEVLAGYNEQF

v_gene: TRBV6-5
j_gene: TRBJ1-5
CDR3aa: ASSSDRDSNQPQH

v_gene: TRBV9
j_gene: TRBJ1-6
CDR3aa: ASSLRQVPADSPLH

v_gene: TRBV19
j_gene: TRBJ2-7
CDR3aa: ASSVTSGHTYEQY

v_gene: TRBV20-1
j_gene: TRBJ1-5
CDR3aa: SVSSNQPQH

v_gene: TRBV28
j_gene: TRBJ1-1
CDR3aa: ASSLSLNTEAF

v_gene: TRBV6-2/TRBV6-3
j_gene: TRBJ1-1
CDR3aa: ASSYSSASTEAF

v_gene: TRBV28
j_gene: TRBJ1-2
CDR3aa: ASSSRDRGPMHYGYT

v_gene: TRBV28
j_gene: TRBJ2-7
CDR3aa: ASSSPRQGVREQY

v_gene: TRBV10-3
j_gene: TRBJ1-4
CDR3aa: AISESTTDEKLF

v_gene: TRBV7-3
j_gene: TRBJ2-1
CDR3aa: ASSLSGRDTNEQF

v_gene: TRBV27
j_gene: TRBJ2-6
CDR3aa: AIQAPGANVLT